The subject of this entry is one T cell receptor (beta chain). The sample comes from a study of regulatory T cells in long-lasting Graves disease. The time point is: newly diagnosed GD, antithyroid drugs for less than 3 months. Scientists built the TCR library using RNA that was extracted from PBMCs. In building TCR beta libraries, iRepertoire HTBI primers were used together with Arm-PCR of CDR3 regions. As handled by the study authors: Gene usage covered about 60 TRBV and more than 13 TRBJ segments. MiXCR, run by TCRdb on the multiplex PCR reads, gives a single entry per CDR3 protein. The V and J calls and clone size come from TCRdb's table, not from the authors' own analysis. Here the sample spans about half a million distinct CDR3 sequences, around 12% being singletons. These data also featured in a second study, about T cells in Graves' hyperthyroidism and ophthalmopathy. From that report: Patients showing uncontrolled infection, other autoimmune disease, pregnancy or lactation were ineligible. Most expanded thyroid clonotypes above 0.001 recurred in blood.

This material consisted of peripheral blood mononuclear cells (PBMCs), taken at new diagnosis, from a patient treated with antithyroid drugs. This TCR came from a woman aged 25 to 39 with Graves disease.

Written as DNA, the CDR3 is TGTGCCAGCAGCCCGGAATCGGTGCGCGAGCAGTACTTC. As protein: CASSPESVREQYF. This chain joins TRBV5-4 and TRBJ2-7; D is undetermined. Germline CDR1 SGHNT, CDR2 YYREEE (reference sequence). Trimming removed 4 bases from V and 6 bases from J, with 14 bases in between. This CDR3 has 13 amino acids.